This T cell receptor (beta chain) derives from a study of identical twins. TCRdb re-called the 5' RACE reads with MiXCR, one entry per CDR3 protein. The sample lists 510,000 or so distinct CDR3 sequences, roughly 15% occurring once. The CDR3 is 13 amino acids. J was trimmed by 6 bases and V by 4 bases; bases with no gene match: 6. Germline lookup yields CDR1 SGHRS and CDR2 YFSETQ. This clonotype has more than one count but fewer than ten. These data are also associated with another study on yellow fever vaccine responses in identical twins.

The TCR was taken from a woman aged 18-29 years in good health. This chain connects TRBV5-1 to TRBJ1-2, with 7 bases aligning to TRBD1. The sample was CD4+ T cells sorted from blood. The CDR3 region has the DNA TGCGCCAGCAGCCTACAGGGGTCGGATGGCTACACCTTC. Its protein is CASSLQGSDGYTF.